This T cell receptor beta chain was documented in a study of cytomegalovirus exposure and HLA in healthy donors. The V and J ends lost 6 bases and 2 bases respectively, with 11 bases between them. Per germline, CDR1 MNHEY and CDR2 SVGAGI. There are 13 residues in the CDR3. This clone showed up just a few times. PCR amplification relied on 60 Vbeta primers (plus 13 Jbeta primers). Sequenced by immunoSEQ multiplex PCR; TCRdb stores in-frame clones only, minus some. The repertoire holds about 130,000 clones, with about 74% as singletons. The source of this sequence is a woman aged 50 to 65 in good health and CMV-seropositive. The genes are TRBV6-5 and TRBJ2-7, with a tentative D call TRBD2 (5 bases). Sequenced: PBMCs. Here the CDR3 DNA reads TGTGCCAGCAGAGATCCCGGGACCTACGAGCAGTACTTC. This gives the protein CASRDPGTYEQYF.